These 16 T cell receptor beta chains were all obtained from the same sample, sequenced in a study of cytomegalovirus exposure and HLA in healthy donors listed by TCRdb under 2017. The library was built by means of the immunoSEQ multiplex PCR assay. The multiplex PCR relied on a mix of 60 forward primers for TCR Vbeta segments and 13 reverse primers for TCR Jbeta segments. Imported from immuneACCESS, the table was reduced by TCRdb to in-frame sequences with V and J called. These copies leave out some clones; in studies compared against another copy, an unresolved V gene accounts for under half, and the cause of the remainder is not known. The sample contains 150,000 to 200,000 clones, roughly four fifths of them found a single time. The ten largest clonotypes hold about 1.6% of the sample. What was sequenced was PBMCs. These receptors were collected from a man between 45 and 60 years old in good health and CMV-seronegative.

The CDR3, as DNA: TGTGCCAGCAGCTTTGGTAGCAGAGTTCCAGAGACCCAGTACTTC. Its protein is CASSFGSRVPETQYF. The rearrangement uses TRBV5-8 and TRBJ2-5; D call uncertain. CDR3 length: 15 residues. Deletions cut 2 bases from V and 4 bases from J, with 15 bases between. Germline CDR1 reads SGHTS; CDR2 reads YDEGEE. Supplemented by reference TRBV5-8 and TRBJ2-5, the full variable domain reads EAGVTQSPTHLIKTRGQQATLRCSPISGHTSVYWYQQALGLGLQFLLWYDEGEERNRGNFPPRFSGRQFPNYSSELNVNALELEDSALYLCASSFGSRVPETQYFGPGTRLLVL.

This clone was recorded once. The germline gene is not matched at one end of the junction; a read error may be the cause. Here the CDR3 DNA reads TGTGCCAGCAGCAAAGAGGCAAATAAAGAGACCCAGTACTTC. The encoded protein is CASSKEANKETQYF. The chain couples TRBV14 to TRBJ2-5; D is uncertain. This CDR3 spans 14 amino acids. CDR1 is SGHDN, CDR2 FVKESK, per germline.

The genes are TRBV5-1 and TRBJ2-3, with D hard to call. V gave up 5 bases and J gave up 0 bases, with 7 bases separating them. The CDR3 covers 13 residues. Germline-derived CDR1 and CDR2 are SGHRS and YFSETQ. The DNA of the CDR3 is TGCGCCAGCAGGCAGGCAAGCACAGATACGCAGTATTTT. Translation: CASRQASTDTQYF.

The chain is built from TRBV21-1 and TRBJ1-1; the D call TRBD1 from the table was never checked on the DNA. TRBV21-1 corresponds to a pseudogene. The length of the CDR3 is 14 residues. CDR3 coding DNA: TGTGCCAGCAGCTTCATCAGGGCTCAAATTGAGGCTTTCTTT. This sequence encodes CASSFIRAQIEAFF.

J is TRBJ2-3 and V is TRBV5-6; possibly TRBD2 for D (6 bases). Germline CDR1 and CDR2: SGHDT and YYEEEE. This CDR3 has 17 residues. V was clipped by 0 bases and J by 2 bases, with 16 bases between them. The CDR3 DNA reads TGTGCCAGCAGCTTGGTAGGGACTCTGACTAACACAGATACGCAGTATTTT. Its protein product is CASSLVGTLTNTDTQYF.

This chain joins TRBV6-5 and TRBJ1-2; D is uncertain. The V end lost 2 bases, the J end lost 4 bases, and 8 bases lay between the germline ends. The germline CDR1 and CDR2 sequences are MNHEY and SVGAGI. The CDR3 consists of 13 residues. CDR3 DNA sequence: TGTGCCAGCAGTTACGAGGAATTCTATGGCTACACCTTC. It codes for CASSYEEFYGYTF.

The rearrangement links TRBV19 to TRBJ2-2; 7 nucleotides agree with TRBD1. With 10 bases clipped from V and 0 bases from J, the junction kept 8 bases outside the gene matches. The germline V gene has CDR1 LNHDA and CDR2 SQIVND (reference sequence). The CDR3 has 15 residues. CDR3 sequence: CATTPGQPNTGELFF. In nucleotides, the CDR3 is TGTGCCACTACCCCGGGACAGCCGAACACCGGGGAGCTGTTTTTT.

The chain is built from TRBV14 and TRBJ1-3, with D perhaps TRBD1 (5 bases). This CDR3 is built from 15 residues. Germline V gene sequence: CDR1 SGHDN, CDR2 FVKESK. V lost 2 bases and J lost 2, with 10 bases in between. The CDR3 DNA sequence: TGTGCCAGCAGCCAACAAGTAGGGGCTGGAAACACCATATATTTT. Protein: CASSQQVGAGNTIYF.

V usage is TRBV4-2 and J usage is TRBJ2-5; 12 bases fit TRBD2. The CDR3 sequence is 19 residues long. The V gene's germline CDR1 is LGHNA and CDR2 YNFKEQ. J gave up 0 bases and V 3 bases, and 11 bases lay outside the gene matches. The CDR3, as DNA: TGTGCCAGCAGCCATTTCCTCAACCCTAGCGGGGGGGACCAAGAGACCCAGTACTTC. Its protein is CASSHFLNPSGGDQETQYF.

The chain recombines TRBV18 with TRBJ2-1, with 8 bases lining up with TRBD1. Germline values: CDR1 KGHSH, CDR2 LQKENI. The CDR3 spans 14 residues. The V gene end was trimmed by 4 bases and the J gene end by 7 bases; junction bases not matched to a gene: 6. This CDR3 reads CASSQDRAGNEQFF. The CDR3 region has the DNA TGTGCCAGCTCACAGGACAGGGCAGGTAATGAGCAGTTCTTC.

J is TRBJ2-1 and V is TRBV6-6; D not resolved. Trimming removed 4 bases from V and 0 bases from J, with 10 bases in between. The CDR3 consists of 15 residues. The V gene's germline CDR1 is MNHNY and CDR2 SVGAGI (reference sequence). This CDR3 reads CASSFLLSSYNEQFF. CDR3 bases: TGTGCCAGCAGTTTCCTACTAAGCTCCTACAATGAGCAGTTCTTC.

J is TRBJ2-5 and V is TRBV7-3, with D possibly matching TRBD1 (6 bases). Trimming stripped 5 bases from V and 4 bases from J, with 17 bases between. CDR3 size: 15 residues. Germline CDR1 SGHTA, CDR2 FQGTGA. In nucleotides, the CDR3 is TGTGCCAGCAGCCCCGTAGGGGGAGTCAGAGAGACCCAGTACTTC. As protein: CASSPVGGVRETQYF.

CDR3 coding DNA: TGTGCCATCAGGGAGGACGGGACAGGGGGCGAATCGGGGGCCTTCTCAATCCATGGCTACACCTTC. This codes for CAIREDGTGGESGAFSIHGYTF. The chain combines TRBV10-3 with TRBJ1-2; 12 bases agree with TRBD1. The J segment lost 6 bases and the V segment lost 6 bases, leaving 29 bases of the junction unmatched. Germline CDR1 reads ENHRY; CDR2 reads SYGVKD. The CDR3 is 22 amino acids.

V is TRBV27 and J is TRBJ2-5; 8 bases line up with TRBD2. Trimming at V came to 2 bases and at J to 1 base, leaving 9 bases not matched to a gene. CDR1 is MNHEY and CDR2 is SMNVEV in the germline V gene (reference sequence). The CDR3 has 17 amino acids. The CDR3 loop is CASSLDRPTSGQETQYF. The CDR3 nucleotides are TGTGCCAGCAGTTTAGACAGGCCCACTAGCGGCCAAGAGACCCAGTACTTC.

V gene TRBV7-6 combines with J gene TRBJ2-5, with 9 bases matching TRBD2. Unmatched junction bases numbered 6, after V lost 2 bases and J lost 5 bases. Looked up from germline, CDR1 is SGHVS and CDR2 is FNYEAQ. The CDR3 is made up of 15 amino acids. The CDR3 DNA reads as TGTGCCAGCAGCTTAACTGCGGGGGGGTGGGAGACCCAGTACTTC. Protein sequence: CASSLTAGGWETQYF.

The V gene is TRBV29-1, the J gene TRBJ1-2, with 7 bases fitting TRBD1. The CDR3 extends over 12 amino acids. With 5 bases clipped from V and 3 bases from J, the junction kept 3 bases outside the gene matches. The germline CDR1 and CDR2 sequences are SQVTM and ANQGSEA. The CDR3 reads CSVRDSYYGYTF. CDR3 DNA sequence: TGCAGCGTTAGGGACAGCTACTATGGCTACACCTTC. Looking up the rest from reference TRBV29-1 and TRBJ1-2 gives the full variable domain: SAVISQKPSRDICQRGTSLTIQCQVDSQVTMMFWYRQQPGQSLTLIATANQGSEATYESGFVIDKFPISRPNLTFSTLTVSNMSPEDSSIYLCSVRDSYYGYTFGSGTRLTVV.